This T cell receptor (beta chain) was retrieved from a study of shared clonotypes between healthy human individuals. Overall study context: With ages of 18 to 49, the donors were a couple of women and a few men.

Per the original data handling: ImmunoSEQ yielded junction-only sequences lacking quality scores, so filtering differed. Repertoires were generated with immunoSEQ multiplex PCR, while TCRdb's copy carries only in-frame clones and drops some. V and J calls and clone size are copied from that table; D and trimming were computed from the DNA. The sample carries some 1 million clones, about 77% recorded once. This CDR3 contains 15 residues. Trimming removed 2 bases from V and 6 bases from J; junction bases left unmatched: 9. Germline-derived CDR1 and CDR2 are LGHNA and YSLEER. As regards this clone: The antigen is unknown.

The study's findings and limits: Larger richness was generally estimated for naive than memory subsets. Sorted-subset sequencing, rarefaction showed, was incomplete despite large depth.

The gene calls are TRBV4-3 and TRBJ1-1; 7 nucleotides match TRBD1. The specimen was memory CD4+ T cells sorted from blood. Subset in this sample: CD45RA-negative fraction. The clonotype was recovered from a young man in good health. The CDR3 loop is CASSQNRQGLSEAFF. CDR3 coding DNA: TGCGCCAGCAGCCAAAATCGACAGGGCTTATCTGAAGCTTTCTTT.